Following are 20 T cell receptor beta chains from one sample sequenced in a study of T cell repertoires in aging, cancer and after chemotherapy. Multiplex touch-down PCR with TRB-A/B primers amplified rearranged V-D-J TRB sequences. TCRdb passed the multiplex PCR reads through MiXCR, listing each CDR3 protein once. Of about 4,500 distinct CDR3 sequences in the sample, approximately 24% were seen once. Peripheral blood genomic DNA, not sorted cells or RNA, was the template. Sequences were obtained from blood. These receptor sequences come from a human donor with a blood cancer.

This clonotype has a handful of counts. The chain has TRBV10-3 and TRBJ1-1, with D unresolved. The germline gives CDR1 ENHRY, CDR2 SYGVKD. The V gene lost 6 bases and the J gene lost 1 base, with 12 bases spanning the gap. The CDR3 has 14 amino acids. The CDR3 region has the DNA TGTGCCATCAGCGGGGTAGTGCAGAACACTGAAGCTTTCTTT. The encoded protein is CAISGVVQNTEAFF.

This clonotype is termed medium-sized. CDR3: CASSSTVSTNEKLFF. DNA for the CDR3: TGTGCCAGCAGTTCGACGGTATCAACTAATGAAAAACTGTTTTTT. V and J are TRBV6-5 and TRBJ1-4; D is undetermined. CDR3 length: 15 amino acids. Trimming removed 4 bases from V and 0 bases from J, with 9 bases in between. Per germline, CDR1 MNHEY and CDR2 SVGAGI.

This clonotype came up a few times. This rearrangement joins TRBV5-1 to TRBJ1-2, with a possible D match to TRBD1 (6 bases). Deletions cut 0 bases from V and 8 bases from J, with 17 bases between. The CDR3 covers 15 residues. Germline V CDR1 and CDR2: SGHRS, YFSETQ. CDR3: CASSLDFAGARGYTF. DNA of the CDR3: TGCGCCAGCAGCTTGGATTTTGCGGGGGCGCGGGGCTACACCTTC.

The CDR3 spells CSAGGGISSYNEQFF. Written as DNA, the CDR3 is TGCAGTGCTGGGGGGGGGATAAGCTCCTACAATGAGCAGTTCTTC. The chain joins TRBV20-1 to TRBJ2-1; 7 bases line up with TRBD2. Germline CDR1 reads DFQATT; CDR2 reads SNEGSKA (reference sequence). V was clipped by 5 bases and J by 0 bases; unmatched bases: 7. The CDR3 runs 15 residues.

This clonotype was counted only a few times. The V and J genes are TRBV6-5 and TRBJ1-5, with 9 nucleotides matching TRBD1. The CDR3 extends over 15 amino acids. CDR1 is MNHEY and CDR2 is SVGAGI in the germline V gene. V was clipped by 7 bases and J by 3 bases; unmatched bases: 7. The CDR3 reads CASKTQGADNQPQHF. The CDR3 DNA follows: TGTGCCAGCAAAACACAGGGGGCGGACAATCAGCCCCAGCATTTT.

This sequence joins TRBV18 and TRBJ1-5; D is unresolved. The CDR3 contains 15 residues. Germline V gene lookup returns CDR1 KGHSH and CDR2 LQKENI. V was cut by 2 bases and J by 2 bases, with 10 bases left in between. CDR3 region: CASSPEAGGNQPQHF. CDR3 sequence (DNA): TGTGCCAGCTCACCAGAGGCTGGGGGCAATCAGCCCCAGCATTTT.

The CDR3 nucleotides read TGTGCCAGCAGCTTACACAATGAGCAGTTCTTC. Residues: CASSLHNEQFF. The chain joins TRBV11-2 to TRBJ2-1; no clear D. The CDR3 covers 11 residues. The germline V gene has CDR1 SGHAT and CDR2 FQNNGV. V was clipped by 2 bases and J by 5 bases, with 1 base between them.

This sequence joins TRBV7-9 and TRBJ2-7; perhaps D is TRBD1 or TRBD2 (5 bases each). The germline V and J ends were trimmed by 1 base and 5 bases, with 9 bases remaining between them. The germline V gene has CDR1 SEHNR and CDR2 FQNEAQ (reference sequence). This CDR3 is built from 13 residues. As DNA, the CDR3 is TGTGCCAGCAGCTTAGGTTGGGACCACGAGCAGTACTTC. It is translated as CASSLGWDHEQYF. The entire variable domain, with the rest obtained from reference TRBV7-9 and TRBJ2-7, is as follows: DTGVSQNPRHKITKRGQNVTFRCDPISEHNRLYWYRQTLGQGPEFLTYFQNEAQLEKSRLLSDRFSAERPKGSFSTLEIQRTEQGDSAMYLCASSLGWDHEQYFGPGTRLTVT.

By sample share, this clonotype is medium-sized. The rearrangement uses TRBV30 and TRBJ1-2, with TRBD1 matching 7 bases. The V gene's germline CDR1 is GTSNPN and CDR2 SVGIG (reference sequence). The CDR3 is made up of 14 amino acids. V was pared by 5 bases and J by 6 bases, with 12 bases of the junction left unmatched. In nucleotides, the CDR3 is TGTGCCTGGGATCGCCTAGGACAGGACGATGGCTACACCTTC. It translates to CAWDRLGQDDGYTF.

Points on this clonotype: This may be a read error: a much more frequent sequence differs by one nucleotide. This rearrangement joins TRBV19 to TRBJ2-2; a possible D gene is TRBD1 (7 bases). V lost 5 bases and J lost 7, with 17 bases in between. The CDR3 extends over 15 amino acids. Germline lookup yields CDR1 LNHDA and CDR2 SQIVND (reference sequence). The CDR3 DNA reads as TGTGCCAGTAGTCCCCGGAGGGGGCAAAACGGGGAGCTGTTTTTT. Its translation is CASSPRRGQNGELFF.

This clonotype is deemed medium-sized (0.01 to 0.1%). The chain recombines TRBV11-3 with TRBJ2-7; D possibly uses TRBD1 or TRBD2 (6 bases each). CDR3 size: 14 residues. V was shortened by 5 bases and J by 4 bases, with 15 bases between the two germline ends. The germline V gene encodes CDR1 SGHNT and CDR2 YENEEA. The CDR3 DNA reads TGTGCCAGCAGCCCCAATCAGGGGAGGTACGAGCAGTACTTC. Translated: CASSPNQGRYEQYF.

This chain connects TRBV19 to TRBJ1-1; 8 bases map to TRBD1. Germline CDR1 LNHDA, CDR2 SQIVND (reference sequence). The V gene end was trimmed by 5 bases and the J gene end by 1 base; junction bases not matched to a gene: 6. The CDR3 covers 15 residues. Written as DNA, the CDR3 is TGTGCCAGTAGTCCCGGGACAGGCCCGAACACTGAAGCTTTCTTT. Amino acid sequence: CASSPGTGPNTEAFF.

This clonotype was seen a handful of times. The CDR3 DNA sequence: TGTGCCACCAGTGATTTGTACAGGGAAACCGGGGAGCTGTTTTTT. As protein: CATSDLYRETGELFF. The chain links TRBV24-1 to TRBJ2-2, with D perhaps TRBD1 (6 bases). The germline V gene has CDR1 KGHDR and CDR2 SFDVKD. This CDR3 region has 15 residues. The V and J ends lost 0 bases and 5 bases respectively, with 9 bases between them.

The CDR3 region is CATSRAPGQGARFYGYTF. The CDR3 nucleotides read TGTGCCACCAGCAGAGCTCCGGGACAGGGGGCTCGATTTTATGGCTACACCTTC. This chain links TRBV15 with TRBJ1-2, with TRBD1 matching 12 bases. The V gene's germline CDR1 is LNHNV and CDR2 YYDKDF (reference sequence). The CDR3 loop spans 18 amino acids. V was clipped by 1 base and J by 5 bases; unmatched bases: 11.

The CDR3 reads CASSLGGSYGYTF. The CDR3 DNA sequence: TGTGCCAGCAGCTTGGGGGGTTCCTATGGCTACACCTTC. The V call is TRBV5-4, the J call TRBJ1-2; D gene uncertain. The CDR3 contains 13 residues. Germline-derived CDR1 and CDR2 are SGHNT and YYREEE (reference sequence). The germline V and J ends were trimmed by 0 bases and 4 bases, with 7 bases remaining between them. The entire variable domain, with the rest obtained from reference TRBV5-4 and TRBJ1-2, is as follows: ETGVTQSPTHLIKTRGQQVTLRCSSQSGHNTVSWYQQALGQGPQFIFQYYREEENGRGNFPPRFSGLQFPNYSSELNVNALELDDSALYLCASSLGGSYGYTFGSGTRLTVV.

By share, this clonotype counts as medium-sized (0.01 to 0.1%). This sequence joins TRBV11-3 and TRBJ2-1; 10 nucleotides line up with TRBD1. The germline gives CDR1 SGHNT, CDR2 YENEEA. The J segment lost 5 bases and the V segment lost 5 bases, leaving 15 bases of the junction unmatched. The CDR3 is 18 residues long. The CDR3 DNA follows: TGTGCCAGCAGCCGAGGACAGGGGGTCGCCCTAGCCCACAATGAGCAGTTCTTC. Protein sequence: CASSRGQGVALAHNEQFF.

The chain combines TRBV6-6 with TRBJ2-1, with D possibly TRBD1 on 5 matching bases. This CDR3 contains 13 residues. The V end lost 7 bases, the J end lost 5 bases, and 12 bases lay between the germline ends. Looked up from germline, CDR1 is MNHNY and CDR2 is SVGAGI (reference sequence). CDR3 nucleotides: TGTGCCAGCAAAAGGGGCGGAGACAATGAGCAGTTCTTC. Protein: CASKRGGDNEQFF.

The J gene is TRBJ1-5, the V gene TRBV12-3 or TRBV12-4; 7 bases are a match to TRBD1. Trimming at V came to 0 bases and at J to 2 bases, leaving 7 bases not matched to a gene. The CDR3 spans 17 residues. The CDR3 here is CASSLARAGGGNQPQHF. In nucleotides, the CDR3 is TGTGCCAGCAGTTTAGCGAGGGCAGGGGGAGGCAATCAGCCCCAGCATTTT.

V usage is TRBV14 and J usage is TRBJ2-7, with D perhaps TRBD1 (6 bases). The germline V gene encodes CDR1 SGHDN and CDR2 FVKESK. Trimming took 3 bases from V and 5 from J, leaving 11 bases between them. The CDR3 sequence is 13 residues long. The CDR3 DNA reads as TGTGCCAGCAGCCAGAACCACAGGGACGAGCAGTACTTC. Its protein is CASSQNHRDEQYF.

With respect to this clonotype: One junction end does not reproduce the germline sequence, and a read error may be involved. This chain joins TRBV27 and TRBJ1-1, with D possibly TRBD1 on 5 matching bases. From germline, CDR1 is MNHEY and CDR2 SMNVEV (reference sequence). CDR3 length: 14 amino acids. In DNA form, the CDR3 reads TGTGCCAGCAGTTACTCAGGGTCGTTCACTGAAGCTTACTTT. Its protein product is CASSYSGSFTEAYF.